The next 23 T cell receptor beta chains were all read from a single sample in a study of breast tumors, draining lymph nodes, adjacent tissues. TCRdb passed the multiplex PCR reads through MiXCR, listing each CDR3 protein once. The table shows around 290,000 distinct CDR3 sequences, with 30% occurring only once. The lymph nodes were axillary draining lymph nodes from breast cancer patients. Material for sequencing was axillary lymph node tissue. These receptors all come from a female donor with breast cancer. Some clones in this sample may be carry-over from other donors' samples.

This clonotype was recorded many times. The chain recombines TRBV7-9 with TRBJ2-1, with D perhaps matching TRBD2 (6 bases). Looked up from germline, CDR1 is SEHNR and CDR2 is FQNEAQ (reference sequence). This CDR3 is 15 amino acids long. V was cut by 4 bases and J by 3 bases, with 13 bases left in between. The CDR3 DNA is TGTGCCAGCAGCTCCGGAGGGGTTTACTACAATGAGCAGTTCTTC. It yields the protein CASSSGGVYYNEQFF.

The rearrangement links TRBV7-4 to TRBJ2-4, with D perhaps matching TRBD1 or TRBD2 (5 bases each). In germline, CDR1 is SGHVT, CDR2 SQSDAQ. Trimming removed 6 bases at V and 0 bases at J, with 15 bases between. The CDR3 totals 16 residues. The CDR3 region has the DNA TGTGCCAGCAGTTCCCCGGGGCAGCTAGCCAAAAACATTCAGTACTTC. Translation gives CASSSPGQLAKNIQYF.

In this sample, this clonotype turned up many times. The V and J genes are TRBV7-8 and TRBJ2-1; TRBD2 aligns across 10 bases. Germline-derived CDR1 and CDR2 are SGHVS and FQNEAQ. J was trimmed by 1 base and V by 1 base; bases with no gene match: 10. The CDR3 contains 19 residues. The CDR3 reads CASSLGRKLAGASYNEQFF. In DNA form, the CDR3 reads TGTGCCAGCAGCTTAGGTCGGAAGCTAGCGGGAGCGTCCTACAATGAGCAGTTCTTC. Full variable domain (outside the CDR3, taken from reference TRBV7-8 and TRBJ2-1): GAGVSQSPRYKVAKRGQDVALRCDPISGHVSLFWYQQALGQGPEFLTYFQNEAQLDKSGLPSDRFFAERPEGSVSTLKIQRTQQEDSAVYLCASSLGRKLAGASYNEQFFGPGTRLTVL.

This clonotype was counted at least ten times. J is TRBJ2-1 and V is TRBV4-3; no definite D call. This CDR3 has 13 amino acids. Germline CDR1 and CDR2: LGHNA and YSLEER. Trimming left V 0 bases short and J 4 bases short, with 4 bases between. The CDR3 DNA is TGCGCCAGCAGCCAAGATAAATACAATGAGCAGTTCTTC. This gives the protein CASSQDKYNEQFF.

CDR3 coding DNA: TGTGCCAGCACCCCCACCGGGACAATCAAAGCTTTCTTT. It encodes CASTPTGTIKAFF. The chain joins TRBV5-5 to TRBJ1-1; perhaps TRBD1 as D (6 bases). CDR1 is SGHKS and CDR2 is YYEKEE in the germline V gene (reference sequence). The germline V and J ends were trimmed by 6 bases and 9 bases, with 18 bases remaining between them. The CDR3 is 13 amino acids.

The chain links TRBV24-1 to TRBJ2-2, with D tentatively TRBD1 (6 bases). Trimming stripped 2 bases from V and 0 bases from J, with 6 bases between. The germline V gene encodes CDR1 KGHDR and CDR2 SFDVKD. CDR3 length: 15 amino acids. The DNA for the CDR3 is TGTGCCACCAGTGATTGGACAGCGAACACCGGGGAGCTGTTTTTT. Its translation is CATSDWTANTGELFF.

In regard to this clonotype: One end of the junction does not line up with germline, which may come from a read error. The CDR3 reads CASSYLAVYSSSYNERFF. The DNA for the CDR3 is TGTGCCAGCAGTTACCTAGCGGTATATTCGAGCTCCTACAATGAGCGGTTCTTC. The chain links TRBV6-6 to TRBJ2-1, with 7 positions matching TRBD2. The CDR3 loop spans 18 amino acids. CDR1 and CDR2 from the germline V gene are MNHNY and SVGAGI (reference sequence).

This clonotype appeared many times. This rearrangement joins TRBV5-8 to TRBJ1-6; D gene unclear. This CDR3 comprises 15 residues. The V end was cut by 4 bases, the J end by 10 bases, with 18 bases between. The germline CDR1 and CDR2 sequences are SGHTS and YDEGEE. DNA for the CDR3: TGTGCCAGCAGCCCTGACTTGAGGGTACAATCACCCCTCCACTTT. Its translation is CASSPDLRVQSPLHF.

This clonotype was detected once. The CDR3 region is CASSPSGTPGENSPLHF. The CDR3 coding sequence is TGTGCCAGCAGCCCCAGCGGGACCCCAGGAGAGAATTCACCCCTCCACTTT. The V and J genes are TRBV9 and TRBJ1-6; TRBD1 might be the D (5 bases). The V gene's germline CDR1 is SGDLS and CDR2 YYNGEE. V was trimmed by 4 bases and J by 7 bases, leaving 21 bases between them. The CDR3 extends over 17 amino acids.

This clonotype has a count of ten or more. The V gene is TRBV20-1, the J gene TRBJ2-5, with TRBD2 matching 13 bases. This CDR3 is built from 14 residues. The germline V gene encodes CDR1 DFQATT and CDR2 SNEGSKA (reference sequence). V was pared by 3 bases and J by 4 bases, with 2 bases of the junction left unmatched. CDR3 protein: CSASTSGRAETQYF. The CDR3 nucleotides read TGCAGTGCTAGCACTAGCGGGAGGGCAGAGACCCAGTACTTC.

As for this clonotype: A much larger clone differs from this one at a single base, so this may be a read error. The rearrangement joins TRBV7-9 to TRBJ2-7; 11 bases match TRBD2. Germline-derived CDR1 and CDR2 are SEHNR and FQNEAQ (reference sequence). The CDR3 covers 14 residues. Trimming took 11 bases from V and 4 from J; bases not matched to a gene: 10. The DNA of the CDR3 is TGTGCCGTACGAACTAGCGGGAGAGGATACGAGCAGTACTTC. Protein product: CAVRTSGRGYEQYF.

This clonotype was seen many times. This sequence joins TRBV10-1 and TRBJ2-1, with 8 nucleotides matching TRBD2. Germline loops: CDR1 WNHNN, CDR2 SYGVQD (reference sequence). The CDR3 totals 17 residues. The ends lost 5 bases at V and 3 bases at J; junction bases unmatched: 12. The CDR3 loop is CASSKEVGRGNYNEQFF. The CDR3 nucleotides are TGCGCCAGCAGTAAAGAGGTCGGGAGGGGCAACTACAATGAGCAGTTCTTC.

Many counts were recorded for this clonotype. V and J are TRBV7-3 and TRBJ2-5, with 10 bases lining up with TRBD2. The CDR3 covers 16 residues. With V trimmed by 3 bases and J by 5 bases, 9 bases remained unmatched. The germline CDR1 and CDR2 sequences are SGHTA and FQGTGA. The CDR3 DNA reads TGTGCCAGCAGCTTCAAGCGAGCGGGAGGGAATGAGACCCAGTACTTC. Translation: CASSFKRAGGNETQYF.

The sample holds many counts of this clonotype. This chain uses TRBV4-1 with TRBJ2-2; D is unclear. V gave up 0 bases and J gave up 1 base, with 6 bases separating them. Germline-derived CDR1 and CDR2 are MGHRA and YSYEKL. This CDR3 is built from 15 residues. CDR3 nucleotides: TGCGCCAGCAGCCAAGAGTGGAGGAACACCGGGGAGCTGTTTTTT. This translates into CASSQEWRNTGELFF.

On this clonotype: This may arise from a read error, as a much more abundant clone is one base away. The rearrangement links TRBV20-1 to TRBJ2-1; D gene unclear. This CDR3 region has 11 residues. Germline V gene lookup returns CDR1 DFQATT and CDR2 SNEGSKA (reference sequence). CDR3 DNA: TGCAGTGCTAGTAGTTTTAATGAGCAGTCCTTC. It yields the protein CSASSFNEQSF.

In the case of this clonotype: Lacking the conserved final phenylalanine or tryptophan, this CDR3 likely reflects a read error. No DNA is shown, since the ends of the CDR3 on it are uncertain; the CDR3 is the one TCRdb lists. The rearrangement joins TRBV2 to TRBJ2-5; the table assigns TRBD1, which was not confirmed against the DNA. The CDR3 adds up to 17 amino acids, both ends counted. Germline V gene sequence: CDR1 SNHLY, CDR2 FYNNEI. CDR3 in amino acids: CASRPRQGGGYGYTFGS.

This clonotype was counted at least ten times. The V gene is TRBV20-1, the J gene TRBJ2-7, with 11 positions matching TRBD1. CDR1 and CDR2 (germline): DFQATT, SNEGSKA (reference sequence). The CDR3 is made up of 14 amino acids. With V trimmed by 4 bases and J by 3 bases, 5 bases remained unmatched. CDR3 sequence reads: CSATRGTGGYEQYF. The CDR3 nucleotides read TGCAGTGCTACGCGTGGGACAGGGGGCTACGAGCAGTACTTC.

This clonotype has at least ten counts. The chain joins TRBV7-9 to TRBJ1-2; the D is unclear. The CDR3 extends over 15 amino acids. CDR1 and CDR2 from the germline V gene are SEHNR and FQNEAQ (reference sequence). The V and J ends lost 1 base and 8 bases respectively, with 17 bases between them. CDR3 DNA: TGTGCCAGCAGCTTAGGTCCGGGGTCGGGTAACGGCTACACCTTC. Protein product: CASSLGPGSGNGYTF.

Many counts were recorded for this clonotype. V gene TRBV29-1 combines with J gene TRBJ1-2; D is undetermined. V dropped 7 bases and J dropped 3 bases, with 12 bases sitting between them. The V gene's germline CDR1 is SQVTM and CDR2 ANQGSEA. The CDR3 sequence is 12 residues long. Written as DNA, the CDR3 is TGCAGCGCGTCACTAACGGACTATGGCTACACCTTC. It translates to CSASLTDYGYTF.

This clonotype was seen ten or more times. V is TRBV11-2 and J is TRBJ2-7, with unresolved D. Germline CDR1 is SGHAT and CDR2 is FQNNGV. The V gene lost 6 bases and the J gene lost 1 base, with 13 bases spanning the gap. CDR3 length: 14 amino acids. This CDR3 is CASRETTYSYEQYF. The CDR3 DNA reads TGTGCCAGCAGGGAGACGACTTATTCCTACGAGCAGTACTTC.

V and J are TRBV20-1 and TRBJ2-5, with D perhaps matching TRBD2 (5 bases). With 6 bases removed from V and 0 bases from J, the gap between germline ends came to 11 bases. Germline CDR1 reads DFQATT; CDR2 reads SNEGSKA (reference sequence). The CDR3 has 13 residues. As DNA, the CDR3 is TGCAGTGCCCCCGGGGTCGACCAAGAGACCCAGTACTTC. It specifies CSAPGVDQETQYF.

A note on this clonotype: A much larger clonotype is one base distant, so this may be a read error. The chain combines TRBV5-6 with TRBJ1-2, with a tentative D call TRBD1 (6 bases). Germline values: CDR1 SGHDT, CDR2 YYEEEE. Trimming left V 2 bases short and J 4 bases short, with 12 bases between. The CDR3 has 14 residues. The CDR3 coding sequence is TGTGCCAGCAGCTTAACCCCGGGGGCCTATGGCTACACCTTC. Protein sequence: CASSLTPGAYGYTF.

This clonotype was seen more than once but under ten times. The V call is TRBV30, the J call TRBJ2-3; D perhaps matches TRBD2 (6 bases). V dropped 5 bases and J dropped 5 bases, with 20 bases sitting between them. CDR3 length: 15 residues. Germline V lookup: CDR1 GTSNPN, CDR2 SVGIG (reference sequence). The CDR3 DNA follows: TGTGCCTGGGGGAGTGGGAGCGGGTCTAAAGATACGCAGTATTTT. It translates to CAWGSGSGSKDTQYF.